The 5 T cell receptor beta chains below all came from one sample that was sequenced in a study of monozygotic twins with inflammatory bowel disease (dated by TCRdb to the late 2010s). The method behind the library was 5' RACE. TCRdb lists the instrument as Illumina HiSeq 2500. Once TCRdb had reprocessed the reads, it stored one entry per CDR3 protein sequence and supplied no DNA. The sample table gives 350,000 to 400,000 distinct CDR3 sequences. The ten largest clones represent around 2.6% of the sample. The sample comprised blood. The receptors come from a human donor with ulcerative colitis or Crohn's disease, or a healthy co-twin of an affected twin (not recorded which).

This chain uses TRBV5-6 with TRBJ1-1. The germline CDR1 and CDR2 sequences are SGHDT and YYEEEE. The CDR3 runs to 14 residues. CDR3 in amino acids: CASSYRVANTEAFF.

The chain recombines TRBV5-1 with TRBJ2-7; TCRdb outputs TRBD1, but without DNA this stays unchecked. The CDR3 loop spans 13 amino acids. Germline-derived CDR1 and CDR2 are SGHRS and YFSETQ. The CDR3 is CASISTGDYEQYF.

The gene calls are TRBV2 and TRBJ1-5. Germline V gene lookup returns CDR1 SNHLY and CDR2 FYNNEI. This CDR3 has 13 amino acids. The chain's CDR3 is CASIGRSNQPQHF.

The chain carries TRBV19 and TRBJ2-3; lacking DNA, the TRBD1 call made by TCRdb goes unchecked. CDR1 LNHDA and CDR2 SQIVND come from the germline V gene (reference sequence). The CDR3 totals 15 residues. CDR3 protein: CASHPQGAGTDTQYF.

The J gene is TRBJ2-7, the V gene TRBV5-1; TCRdb calls TRBD1, which cannot be checked without DNA. The CDR3 has 15 amino acids. Germline CDR1 is SGHRS and CDR2 is YFSETQ. The CDR3 is CASSLGTGLSYEQYF. Full variable domain (rest looked up from reference TRBV5-1 and TRBJ2-7): KAGVTQTPRYLIKTRGQQVTLSCSPISGHRSVSWYQQTPGQGLQFLFEYFSETQRNKGNFPGRFSGRQFSNSRSEMNVSTLELGDSALYLCASSLGTGLSYEQYFGPGTRLTVT.